These 5 T cell receptor beta chains came from one sample sequenced in a study of CD8+CD57+ T cells in acquired aplastic anemia. Genomic DNA acted as the template from which TCR beta VDJ combination and CDR3 sequence profiling were carried out. MiXCR was run by TCRdb on the reads, yielding one entry per CDR3 protein. The repertoire includes approximately 190,000 distinct CDR3 sequences, 48% of them detected once, and approximately 9.7% sits in the top ten. Those patients picked for sequencing had displayed CD8+CD57+ cell expansion on flow cytometry. What was sequenced was sorted CD4+, CD8+, or CD8+CD57+ T cells (not recorded which) from PBMCs. Every receptor here comes from a human donor with aplastic anemia.

This rearrangement joins TRBV28 to TRBJ1-5; no clear D gene. This CDR3 is built from 12 residues. V was trimmed by 2 bases and J by 5 bases, leaving 4 bases between them. CDR1 and CDR2 (germline): MDHEN, SYDVKM. Written as DNA, the CDR3 is TGTGCCAGCAGTTTAGTCCATCAGCCCCAGCATTTT. Translated: CASSLVHQPQHF. The entire variable domain, with the rest obtained from reference TRBV28 and TRBJ1-5, is as follows: DVKVTQSSRYLVKRTGEKVFLECVQDMDHENMFWYRQDPGLGLRLIYFSYDVKMKEKGDIPEGYSVSREKKERFSLILESASTNQTSMYLCASSLVHQPQHFGDGTRLSIL.

In this sample, this clonotype turned up once. This chain joins TRBV7-3 and TRBJ2-2; D not resolved. The CDR3 covers 10 residues. Trimming took 4 bases from V and 9 from J, leaving 3 bases between them. From germline, CDR1 is SGHTA and CDR2 FQGTGA. Here the CDR3 reads CASSWRELFF. In DNA, the CDR3 is TGTGCCAGCAGCTGGCGGGAGCTGTTTTTT.

This sequence joins TRBV6-1 and TRBJ2-2; maybe TRBD2 (6 bases). Per germline, CDR1 MNHNS and CDR2 SASEGT. The V end lost 8 bases, the J end lost 6 bases, and 16 bases lay between the germline ends. This CDR3 comprises 14 residues. This chain's CDR3 is CASALQGTSGELFF. CDR3 in DNA: TGTGCCAGCGCGCTCCAAGGGACTTCCGGGGAGCTGTTTTTT.

The chain is built from TRBV5-1 and TRBJ2-1; D gene uncertain. This CDR3 comprises 15 residues. Germline V gene data show CDR1 as SGHRS and CDR2 as YFSETQ. V lost 0 bases and J 5 bases, leaving 12 bases between the germline ends. The CDR3 sequence: CASSLDTVRNNEQFF. In nucleotides, the CDR3 is TGCGCCAGCAGCTTGGACACTGTCCGCAACAATGAGCAGTTCTTC.

The chain carries TRBV10-3 and TRBJ1-2, with unresolved D. With 2 bases removed from V and 0 bases from J, the gap between germline ends came to 10 bases. The length of the CDR3 is 15 residues. Germline V gene sequence: CDR1 ENHRY, CDR2 SYGVKD. CDR3: CAISEGQVANYGYTF. In nucleotides, the CDR3 is TGTGCCATCAGTGAGGGGCAGGTAGCTAACTATGGCTACACCTTC.